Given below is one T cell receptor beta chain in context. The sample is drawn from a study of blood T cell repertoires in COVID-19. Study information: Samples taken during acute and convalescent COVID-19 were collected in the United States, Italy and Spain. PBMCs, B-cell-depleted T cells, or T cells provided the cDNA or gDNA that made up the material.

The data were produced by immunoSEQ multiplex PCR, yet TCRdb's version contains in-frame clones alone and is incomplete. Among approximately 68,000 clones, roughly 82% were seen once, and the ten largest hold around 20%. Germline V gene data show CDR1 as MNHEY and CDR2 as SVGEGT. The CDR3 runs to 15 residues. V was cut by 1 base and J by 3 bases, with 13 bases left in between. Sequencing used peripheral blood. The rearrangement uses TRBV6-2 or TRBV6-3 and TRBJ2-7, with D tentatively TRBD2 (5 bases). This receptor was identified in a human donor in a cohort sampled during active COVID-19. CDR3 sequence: CASSYLTGIHYEQYF. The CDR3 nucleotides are TGTGCCAGCAGTTACTTAACGGGAATCCACTACGAGCAGTACTTC.